Listed below are T cell receptor beta chains from one sample, sequenced in a study of cytomegalovirus exposure and HLA in healthy donors. Profiled with immunoSEQ multiplex PCR; TCRdb holds only in-frame clones, not every one. There are about 82,000 clones in the sample; 90% to 95% occur only once, and 0.55% to 0.8% lies in the top ten. The sequencing sample was made of PBMCs. These receptors all come from a man aged 18 to 35 in good health and CMV-seronegative. The CDR3 runs from the conserved cysteine through the conserved F or W. A D gene is named only where the DNA matches it firmly. Size is stated for part of the rows, as once, few or many counts, or as a class when the clone is expanded.

CDR3 length: 15
V gene: TRBV25-1
D gene: NA
clone size: NA
J gene: TRBJ2-5
CDR3 DNA: TGTGCCAGCCTTCAAGACAAGGGAGGTGCAGAGACCCAGTACTTC
CDR3 protein: CASLQDKGGAETQYF

CDR3 length: 11
V gene: TRBV29-1
D gene: NA
clone size: NA
J gene: TRBJ2-7
CDR3 DNA: TGCAGCGTTGATCGCGGGGCCGAGCAGTACTTC
CDR3 protein: CSVDRGAEQYF

CDR3 length: 15
V gene: TRBV6-6
D gene: NA
clone size: NA
J gene: TRBJ1-2
CDR3 DNA: TGTGCCACCAATGTGCGGCGGGCTTTTAATTCTGGCTACACCTTC
CDR3 protein: CATNVRRAFNSGYTF

CDR3 length: 18
V gene: TRBV7-8
D gene: NA
clone size: once
J gene: TRBJ2-2
CDR3 DNA: TGTGCCAGCAGCTTAGAGCGGCCGGGGAGGGGGAATCCCGGGGAGCTGTTTTTT
CDR3 protein: CASSLERPGRGNPGELFF

CDR3 length: 14
V gene: TRBV7-9
D gene: NA
clone size: NA
J gene: TRBJ1-6
CDR3 DNA: TGTGCCAGCAGCTTAGGAGGTAGGGGTTCACCCCTCCACTTT
CDR3 protein: CASSLGGRGSPLHF

CDR3 length: 16
V gene: TRBV6-5
D gene: NA
clone size: NA
J gene: TRBJ1-1
CDR3 DNA: TGTGCCAGCAGTTACTCGTGGCGATTGGGGACAAGTAAGGCTTTCTTT
CDR3 protein: CASSYSWRLGTSKAFF

CDR3 length: 13
V gene: TRBV11-2
D gene: NA
clone size: NA
J gene: TRBJ1-1
CDR3 DNA: TGTGCCAGCAGCTTAGACTCTAACACTGAAGCTTTCTTT
CDR3 protein: CASSLDSNTEAFF

CDR3 length: 12
V gene: TRBV18
D gene: NA
clone size: few
J gene: TRBJ2-7
CDR3 DNA: TGTGCCAGCTCACCAGACAGCTACGAGCAGTACTTC
CDR3 protein: CASSPDSYEQYF

CDR3 length: 14
V gene: TRBV7-8
D gene: TRBD1
clone size: few
J gene: TRBJ1-2
CDR3 DNA: TGTGCCAGCAGCGCCCGGGACAGCCTCTATGGCTACACCTTC
CDR3 protein: CASSARDSLYGYTF

CDR3 length: 17
V gene: TRBV5-1
D gene: NA
clone size: NA
J gene: TRBJ1-3
CDR3 DNA: TGCGCCAGCAGCTTTCTAGAAAACAGGCGCTCTGGAAACACCATATATTTT
CDR3 protein: CASSFLENRRSGNTIYF

CDR3 length: 16
V gene: TRBV7-6
D gene: NA
clone size: NA
J gene: TRBJ2-3
CDR3 DNA: TGTGCCAGCAGCTTGAAGGAAGGAGCATACACAGATACGCAGTATTTT
CDR3 protein: CASSLKEGAYTDTQYF

CDR3 length: 18
V gene: TRBV7-9
D gene: TRBD2
clone size: NA
J gene: TRBJ2-3
CDR3 DNA: TGTGCCAGCAGCCTAACGACCGGGGGAGGGGAGACCACAGATACGCAGTATTTT
CDR3 protein: CASSLTTGGGETTDTQYF

CDR3 length: 16
V gene: TRBV5-4
D gene: TRBD2
clone size: NA
J gene: TRBJ2-3
CDR3 DNA: TGTGCCAGCAGCTTGTCCAGCGGGAGTGGGGCAGATACGCAGTATTTT
CDR3 protein: CASSLSSGSGADTQYF

CDR3 length: 15
V gene: TRBV7-9
D gene: TRBD1
clone size: NA
J gene: TRBJ2-7
CDR3 DNA: TGTGCCAGCAGCTCCCCGGACAGGGGCAATTACGAGCAGTACTTC
CDR3 protein: CASSSPDRGNYEQYF

CDR3 length: 14
V gene: TRBV7-2
D gene: NA
clone size: NA
J gene: TRBJ1-2
CDR3 DNA: TGTGCCAGCAGCTCACAGGACAGACCCTATGGCTACACCTTC
CDR3 protein: CASSSQDRPYGYTF

CDR3 length: 15
V gene: TRBV28
D gene: TRBD1
clone size: NA
J gene: TRBJ1-4
CDR3 DNA: TGTGCCAGCAGTTTCCCGGACAGGGAACTCAAAAAACTGTTTTTT
CDR3 protein: CASSFPDRELKKLFF

CDR3 length: 17
V gene: TRBV18
D gene: NA
clone size: NA
J gene: TRBJ1-1
CDR3 DNA: TGTGCCAGCTCACCACGAACCCACGGGGTCATGAACACTGAAGCTTTCTTT
CDR3 protein: CASSPRTHGVMNTEAFF

CDR3 length: 13
V gene: TRBV18
D gene: NA
clone size: NA
J gene: TRBJ1-5
CDR3 DNA: TGTGCCAGCTCACCACCGGGGAGTCAGCCCCAGCATTTT
CDR3 protein: CASSPPGSQPQHF

CDR3 length: 15
V gene: TRBV18
D gene: NA
clone size: NA
J gene: TRBJ1-3
CDR3 DNA: TGTGCCAGCTCAAGGGACGGGAGTACTGGAAACACCATATATTTT
CDR3 protein: CASSRDGSTGNTIYF

CDR3 length: 13
V gene: TRBV10-2
D gene: TRBD1
clone size: NA
J gene: TRBJ2-5
CDR3 DNA: TGCGCCAGCAGTTGGACAGGGACCCAGACCCAGTACTTC
CDR3 protein: CASSWTGTQTQYF

CDR3 length: 14
V gene: TRBV7-9
D gene: NA
clone size: NA
J gene: TRBJ1-1
CDR3 DNA: TGTGCCAGCAGTAGAGTAGAAATGAACACTGAAGCTTTCTTT
CDR3 protein: CASSRVEMNTEAFF

CDR3 length: 13
V gene: TRBV30
D gene: TRBD1
clone size: NA
J gene: TRBJ1-5
CDR3 DNA: TGTGCCTGGGGAACAGGGGCAAATCAGCCCCAGCATTTT
CDR3 protein: CAWGTGANQPQHF

CDR3 length: 13
V gene: TRBV6-5
D gene: NA
clone size: once
J gene: TRBJ1-1
CDR3 DNA: TGTGCCAGCAGTTGGGGCAGGGGCACTGAAGCTTTCTTT
CDR3 protein: CASSWGRGTEAFF

CDR3 length: 14
V gene: TRBV6-6
D gene: TRBD1
clone size: NA
J gene: TRBJ1-2
CDR3 DNA: TGTGCCAGCAGTTACTCAGGGGGCATCTATGGCTACACCTTC
CDR3 protein: CASSYSGGIYGYTF

CDR3 length: 13
V gene: TRBV7-2
D gene: NA
clone size: NA
J gene: TRBJ1-2
CDR3 DNA: TGTGCCAGCAGCTTAGCACTCAGGAACCCTCTCACCTTC
CDR3 protein: CASSLALRNPLTF

CDR3 length: 17
V gene: TRBV4-2
D gene: TRBD1
clone size: NA
J gene: TRBJ1-1
CDR3 DNA: TGTGCCAGCAGCCAAGATGGGGACAGGGGCATGAACACTGAAGCTTTCTTT
CDR3 protein: CASSQDGDRGMNTEAFF

CDR3 length: 15
V gene: TRBV10-3
D gene: TRBD2
clone size: NA
J gene: TRBJ2-1
CDR3 DNA: TGTGCCATCAGTGCGAGCGGGGGCGGGGTGGGTGAGCAGTTCTTC
CDR3 protein: CAISASGGGVGEQFF

CDR3 length: 15
V gene: TRBV7-9
D gene: NA
clone size: NA
J gene: TRBJ1-1
CDR3 DNA: TGTGCCAGCAGCTTAAGTCAGGGGACGAACACTGAAGCTTTCTTT
CDR3 protein: CASSLSQGTNTEAFF

CDR3 length: 13
V gene: TRBV7-9
D gene: NA
clone size: NA
J gene: TRBJ1-5
CDR3 DNA: TGTGCCAGCAGCGTCCGGGGAGACCAGCCCCAGCATTTT
CDR3 protein: CASSVRGDQPQHF

CDR3 length: 14
V gene: TRBV7-2
D gene: NA
clone size: few
J gene: TRBJ2-7
CDR3 DNA: TGTGCCAGCAGCTTACGGCGGGCCTCCTACGAGCAGTACTTC
CDR3 protein: CASSLRRASYEQYF

CDR3 length: 16
V gene: TRBV7-2
D gene: TRBD2
clone size: NA
J gene: TRBJ2-3
CDR3 DNA: TGTGCCAGCAGCATCCAAGGGGCGGGAGGAGGAGATACGCAGTATTTT
CDR3 protein: CASSIQGAGGGDTQYF

CDR3 length: 16
V gene: TRBV5-4
D gene: TRBD2
clone size: NA
J gene: TRBJ2-2
CDR3 DNA: TGTGCCAGCAAGAGACTAGCGGGAGAGAGGACCGGGGAGCTGTTTTTT
CDR3 protein: CASKRLAGERTGELFF

CDR3 length: 13
V gene: TRBV10-3
D gene: TRBD1
clone size: NA
J gene: TRBJ2-2
CDR3 DNA: TGTGCCATCGGACAGGGGGAAACCGGGGAGCTGTTTTTT
CDR3 protein: CAIGQGETGELFF

CDR3 length: 19
V gene: TRBV4-1
D gene: TRBD2
clone size: NA
J gene: TRBJ2-4
CDR3 DNA: TGCGCCAGCAGCCAAGGACTAGCGGGGGGGCCGAGAGCCAAAAACATTCAGTACTTC
CDR3 protein: CASSQGLAGGPRAKNIQYF

CDR3 length: 13
V gene: TRBV30
D gene: NA
clone size: NA
J gene: TRBJ1-1
CDR3 DNA: TGTGCCTGGAGACGTACAGGGAACACTGAAGCTTTCTTT
CDR3 protein: CAWRRTGNTEAFF

CDR3 length: 13
V gene: TRBV6-1
D gene: TRBD1
clone size: NA
J gene: TRBJ2-7
CDR3 DNA: TGTGCCAGCGTGGGACAGGGCTCCTACGAGCAGTACTTC
CDR3 protein: CASVGQGSYEQYF

CDR3 length: 17
V gene: TRBV4-3
D gene: NA
clone size: NA
J gene: TRBJ1-1
CDR3 DNA: TGCGCCAGCAGCCAAGCGGTTGCCGGAGCCGGGAACACTGAAGCTTTCTTT
CDR3 protein: CASSQAVAGAGNTEAFF

CDR3 length: 15
V gene: TRBV4-1
D gene: NA
clone size: NA
J gene: TRBJ1-2
CDR3 DNA: TGCGCCAGCAGCCAAGAAGGACATTTCAACTATGGCTACACCTTC
CDR3 protein: CASSQEGHFNYGYTF

CDR3 length: 13
V gene: TRBV5-1
D gene: NA
clone size: NA
J gene: TRBJ2-5
CDR3 DNA: TGCGCCAGCAGCTTGGCCAGTTGGGAGACCCAGTACTTC
CDR3 protein: CASSLASWETQYF

CDR3 length: 15
V gene: TRBV19
D gene: NA
clone size: NA
J gene: TRBJ2-7
CDR3 DNA: TGTGCCAGTAGTATTGGGTTAAGCGGCTCCTACGAGCAGTACTTC
CDR3 protein: CASSIGLSGSYEQYF

CDR3 length: 11
V gene: TRBV7-9
D gene: NA
clone size: NA
J gene: TRBJ1-6
CDR3 DNA: TGTGCCAGCAGCCTCAATTCACCCCTCCACTTT
CDR3 protein: CASSLNSPLHF

CDR3 length: 22
V gene: TRBV29-1
D gene: TRBD1
clone size: NA
J gene: TRBJ2-6
CDR3 DNA: TGCAGCGTTGAAGCAATCCCCCCAGGGGACAGGAGCCCAACCTCTGGGGCCAACGTCCTGACTTTC
CDR3 protein: CSVEAIPPGDRSPTSGANVLTF